Listed below are T cell receptor beta chains from one sample, sequenced in a study of blood T cell repertoires in COVID-19. TCRdb keeps only in-frame clones here, not all; method: immunoSEQ multiplex PCR. The sample has 120,000 or so clones, 60% to 85% seen once. The sample consisted of peripheral blood. These receptors originate from an older man with acute or convalescent COVID-19. The CDR3 runs from the conserved cysteine through the conserved F or W. Fields, in order: CDR3 length, V gene, J gene, D gene, clone size, CDR3 protein, CDR3 DNA. The D gene is left open where the match is weak. Some rows mark clone size as missing; the rest say once, few, many or name a class of expanded clone.

CDR3 length: 16
V gene: TRBV7-2
J gene: TRBJ2-2
D gene: NA
clone size: NA
CDR3 protein: CASSLVSGVNTGELFF
CDR3 DNA: TGTGCCAGCAGCTTAGTTTCGGGTGTGAACACCGGGGAGCTGTTTTTT

CDR3 length: 13
V gene: TRBV3-1/TRBV3-2
J gene: TRBJ1-1
D gene: NA
clone size: NA
CDR3 protein: CASSQGRNTEAFF
CDR3 DNA: TGTGCCAGCAGCCAGGGGCGGAACACTGAAGCTTTCTTT

CDR3 length: 15
V gene: TRBV30
J gene: TRBJ2-3
D gene: TRBD1
clone size: NA
CDR3 protein: CAWTPGQGPTDTQYF
CDR3 DNA: TGTGCCTGGACCCCGGGACAGGGGCCCACAGATACGCAGTATTTT

CDR3 length: 16
V gene: TRBV11-2
J gene: TRBJ2-5
D gene: NA
clone size: once
CDR3 protein: CASSPPWGGVEETQYF
CDR3 DNA: TGTGCCAGCAGCCCCCCGTGGGGGGGCGTAGAAGAGACCCAGTACTTC

CDR3 length: 16
V gene: TRBV24-1
J gene: TRBJ2-3
D gene: TRBD2
clone size: NA
CDR3 protein: CATSVGRTSKADTQYF
CDR3 DNA: TGTGCCACCAGTGTCGGGAGGACTAGCAAAGCAGATACGCAGTATTTT

CDR3 length: 15
V gene: TRBV28
J gene: TRBJ2-7
D gene: TRBD2
clone size: NA
CDR3 protein: CASRRTSGGLYEQYF
CDR3 DNA: TGTGCCAGCAGGCGTACTAGCGGGGGGCTCTACGAGCAGTACTTC

CDR3 length: 13
V gene: TRBV19
J gene: TRBJ1-1
D gene: TRBD1
clone size: NA
CDR3 protein: CASIGQGHTEAFF
CDR3 DNA: TGTGCCAGTATCGGACAGGGGCACACTGAAGCTTTCTTT

CDR3 length: 13
V gene: TRBV19
J gene: TRBJ1-2
D gene: NA
clone size: once
CDR3 protein: CASSIDRGYGYTF
CDR3 DNA: TGTGCCAGTAGTATAGACAGGGGCTATGGCTACACCTTC

CDR3 length: 15
V gene: TRBV6-5
J gene: TRBJ2-7
D gene: NA
clone size: NA
CDR3 protein: CASSYGDTDFYEQYF
CDR3 DNA: TGTGCCAGCAGTTACGGGGACACGGATTTCTACGAGCAGTACTTC

CDR3 length: 13
V gene: TRBV30
J gene: TRBJ2-7
D gene: TRBD1
clone size: few
CDR3 protein: CACPGTGSYEQYF
CDR3 DNA: TGTGCCTGCCCCGGGACAGGGAGCTACGAGCAGTACTTC

CDR3 length: 17
V gene: TRBV27
J gene: TRBJ2-5
D gene: TRBD1
clone size: many
CDR3 protein: CASSLQGASDLQETQYF
CDR3 DNA: TGTGCCAGCAGTTTACAGGGGGCTAGCGACCTACAAGAGACCCAGTACTTC

CDR3 length: 16
V gene: TRBV7-9
J gene: TRBJ2-7
D gene: TRBD1
clone size: once
CDR3 protein: CASSSLTTGVVYEQYF
CDR3 DNA: TGTGCCAGCAGCTCGCTAACTACAGGGGTGGTGTACGAGCAGTACTTC

CDR3 length: 17
V gene: TRBV19
J gene: TRBJ2-3
D gene: TRBD1
clone size: NA
CDR3 protein: CASSITEQGGWADTQYF
CDR3 DNA: TGTGCCAGTAGTATCACGGAACAGGGGGGATGGGCAGATACGCAGTATTTT

CDR3 length: 15
V gene: TRBV11-2
J gene: TRBJ2-1
D gene: NA
clone size: NA
CDR3 protein: CASSRGTESYNEQFF
CDR3 DNA: TGTGCCAGCAGCCGCGGGACGGAATCCTACAATGAGCAGTTCTTC

CDR3 length: 15
V gene: TRBV7-2
J gene: TRBJ1-1
D gene: NA
clone size: NA
CDR3 protein: CASSLVVASNTEAFF
CDR3 DNA: TGTGCCAGCAGCTTAGTTGTAGCATCGAACACTGAAGCTTTCTTT

CDR3 length: 16
V gene: TRBV7-2
J gene: TRBJ2-3
D gene: TRBD2
clone size: NA
CDR3 protein: CASSRGLAAAGDTQYF
CDR3 DNA: TGTGCCAGCAGCCGGGGACTAGCGGCCGCCGGAGATACGCAGTATTTT

CDR3 length: 15
V gene: TRBV6-5
J gene: TRBJ2-1
D gene: TRBD1
clone size: NA
CDR3 protein: CASSSGQGSYNEQFF
CDR3 DNA: TGTGCCAGCAGTTCCGGACAGGGGAGCTACAATGAGCAGTTCTTC

CDR3 length: 16
V gene: TRBV5-8
J gene: TRBJ2-5
D gene: NA
clone size: NA
CDR3 protein: CASSLAPLSYQETQYF
CDR3 DNA: TGTGCCAGCAGCCTGGCACCACTGTCGTACCAAGAGACCCAGTACTTC

CDR3 length: 14
V gene: TRBV19
J gene: TRBJ2-7
D gene: NA
clone size: few
CDR3 protein: CASRRNRSPYEQYF
CDR3 DNA: TGTGCCAGTAGGAGGAACAGGAGCCCCTACGAGCAGTACTTC

CDR3 length: 14
V gene: TRBV11-1
J gene: TRBJ2-7
D gene: TRBD2
clone size: once
CDR3 protein: CASSSGLVLNEQYF
CDR3 DNA: TGTGCCAGCAGCTCCGGACTAGTGTTGAACGAGCAGTACTTC

CDR3 length: 15
V gene: TRBV11-2
J gene: TRBJ1-3
D gene: NA
clone size: NA
CDR3 protein: CASRRGAGSGNTIYF
CDR3 DNA: TGTGCCAGCAGGAGAGGAGCTGGGTCTGGAAACACCATATATTTT

CDR3 length: 15
V gene: TRBV7-2
J gene: TRBJ2-7
D gene: NA
clone size: NA
CDR3 protein: CASTYLGSGAYEQYF
CDR3 DNA: TGTGCCAGCACCTACTTAGGATCGGGAGCCTACGAGCAGTACTTC

CDR3 length: 16
V gene: TRBV3-1/TRBV3-2
J gene: TRBJ1-6
D gene: NA
clone size: few
CDR3 protein: CASSQAVMGFYSPLHF
CDR3 DNA: TGTGCCAGCAGCCAAGCTGTGATGGGCTTTTATTCACCCCTCCACTTT

CDR3 length: 16
V gene: TRBV7-8
J gene: TRBJ2-1
D gene: TRBD2
clone size: NA
CDR3 protein: CASSLTLAESLNEQFF
CDR3 DNA: TGTGCCAGCAGCTTAACCCTAGCGGAGAGCTTAAATGAGCAGTTCTTC

CDR3 length: 13
V gene: TRBV14
J gene: TRBJ1-2
D gene: NA
clone size: NA
CDR3 protein: CASSRTGREGYTF
CDR3 DNA: TGTGCCAGCAGCAGGACTGGACGAGAGGGCTACACCTTC

CDR3 length: 16
V gene: TRBV15
J gene: TRBJ2-7
D gene: NA
clone size: NA
CDR3 protein: CATSRDGPMFPYEQYF
CDR3 DNA: TGTGCCACCAGCAGAGATGGCCCAATGTTCCCCTACGAGCAGTACTTC

CDR3 length: 14
V gene: TRBV6-5
J gene: TRBJ1-1
D gene: NA
clone size: NA
CDR3 protein: CASSYSTRVTEAFF
CDR3 DNA: TGTGCCAGCAGTTACTCAACCCGGGTCACTGAAGCTTTCTTT

CDR3 length: 15
V gene: TRBV19
J gene: TRBJ2-2
D gene: TRBD2
clone size: NA
CDR3 protein: CASSFSGLQTGELFF
CDR3 DNA: TGTGCCAGTAGTTTCTCGGGACTACAAACCGGGGAGCTGTTTTTT

CDR3 length: 15
V gene: TRBV11-2
J gene: TRBJ2-2
D gene: NA
clone size: NA
CDR3 protein: CASSLTPWSTGELFF
CDR3 DNA: TGTGCCAGCAGCTTGACGCCTTGGAGCACCGGGGAGCTGTTTTTT

CDR3 length: 14
V gene: TRBV28
J gene: TRBJ2-7
D gene: NA
clone size: NA
CDR3 protein: CASSFPREWGEQYF
CDR3 DNA: TGTGCCAGCAGTTTTCCTCGGGAGTGGGGCGAGCAGTACTTC

CDR3 length: 15
V gene: TRBV4-3
J gene: TRBJ2-5
D gene: TRBD2
clone size: few
CDR3 protein: CASSHQAGGQETQYF
CDR3 DNA: TGCGCCAGCAGCCACCAAGCGGGGGGGCAGGAGACCCAGTACTTC

CDR3 length: 16
V gene: TRBV28
J gene: TRBJ2-1
D gene: TRBD2
clone size: NA
CDR3 protein: CASSLVGGHNYNEQFF
CDR3 DNA: TGTGCCAGCAGTTTAGTGGGAGGGCATAACTACAATGAGCAGTTCTTC

CDR3 length: 13
V gene: TRBV7-3
J gene: TRBJ2-7
D gene: TRBD2
clone size: NA
CDR3 protein: CASSFRASGEQYF
CDR3 DNA: TGTGCCAGCAGCTTTAGGGCTAGCGGCGAGCAGTACTTC

CDR3 length: 12
V gene: TRBV7-2
J gene: TRBJ1-5
D gene: TRBD1
clone size: few
CDR3 protein: CASSLNRGPQHF
CDR3 DNA: TGTGCCAGCAGCTTAAACAGGGGCCCCCAGCATTTT

CDR3 length: 15
V gene: TRBV6-6
J gene: TRBJ2-3
D gene: NA
clone size: NA
CDR3 protein: CASSYVLRGTDTQYF
CDR3 DNA: TGTGCCAGCAGTTATGTTTTGCGTGGCACAGATACGCAGTATTTT

CDR3 length: 15
V gene: TRBV7-2
J gene: TRBJ1-5
D gene: NA
clone size: few
CDR3 protein: CASSLAQGADQPQHF
CDR3 DNA: TGTGCCAGCAGCTTAGCCCAGGGTGCAGATCAGCCCCAGCATTTT

CDR3 length: 12
V gene: TRBV18
J gene: TRBJ2-3
D gene: NA
clone size: NA
CDR3 protein: CASSPSTDTQYF
CDR3 DNA: TGTGCCAGCTCCCCTAGCACAGATACGCAGTATTTT

CDR3 length: 12
V gene: TRBV5-1
J gene: TRBJ2-7
D gene: NA
clone size: NA
CDR3 protein: CASSLSHNEQYF
CDR3 DNA: TGCGCCAGCAGCTTGTCTCACAACGAGCAGTACTTC

CDR3 length: 14
V gene: TRBV18
J gene: TRBJ1-5
D gene: NA
clone size: few
CDR3 protein: CASSPVGLSQPQHF
CDR3 DNA: TGTGCCAGCTCACCCGTTGGGCTAAGTCAGCCCCAGCATTTT

CDR3 length: 15
V gene: TRBV28
J gene: TRBJ1-4
D gene: NA
clone size: NA
CDR3 protein: CASSLSSGGEEKLFF
CDR3 DNA: TGTGCCAGCAGTTTATCTTCTGGGGGCGAAGAAAAACTGTTTTTT

CDR3 length: 16
V gene: TRBV28
J gene: TRBJ2-2
D gene: TRBD1
clone size: NA
CDR3 protein: CASSSLTGEGTGELFF
CDR3 DNA: TGTGCCAGCAGTTCTCTGACAGGGGAAGGGACCGGGGAGCTGTTTTTT

CDR3 length: 14
V gene: TRBV25-1
J gene: TRBJ1-6
D gene: NA
clone size: NA
CDR3 protein: CASRDSSYNSPLHF
CDR3 DNA: TGTGCCAGTAGAGATAGCTCCTATAATTCACCCCTCCACTTT

CDR3 length: 16
V gene: TRBV29-1
J gene: TRBJ1-3
D gene: NA
clone size: NA
CDR3 protein: CSGGNLQGGAGNTIYF
CDR3 DNA: TGCAGCGGGGGGAATTTGCAGGGAGGCGCTGGAAACACCATATATTTT

CDR3 length: 14
V gene: TRBV7-2
J gene: TRBJ1-1
D gene: TRBD1
clone size: once
CDR3 protein: CASSPGTANTEAFF
CDR3 DNA: TGTGCCAGCAGCCCCGGGACAGCGAACACTGAAGCTTTCTTT

CDR3 length: 13
V gene: TRBV5-6
J gene: TRBJ2-5
D gene: NA
clone size: NA
CDR3 protein: CASSLEGIETQYF
CDR3 DNA: TGTGCCAGCAGCTTGGAGGGGATTGAGACCCAGTACTTC

CDR3 length: 15
V gene: TRBV7-3
J gene: TRBJ2-1
D gene: NA
clone size: NA
CDR3 protein: CASSLNAQPGNEQFF
CDR3 DNA: TGTGCCAGCAGCTTAAACGCACAGCCCGGCAATGAGCAGTTCTTC

CDR3 length: 15
V gene: TRBV7-2
J gene: TRBJ2-7
D gene: TRBD2
clone size: NA
CDR3 protein: CASSFFSGGTYEQYF
CDR3 DNA: TGTGCCAGCAGCTTTTTTAGCGGGGGGACCTACGAGCAGTACTTC

CDR3 length: 16
V gene: TRBV19
J gene: TRBJ2-2
D gene: TRBD1
clone size: few
CDR3 protein: CASSKRGTANTGELFF
CDR3 DNA: TGTGCCAGTAGTAAAAGAGGGACAGCGAACACCGGGGAGCTGTTTTTT

CDR3 length: 15
V gene: TRBV5-1
J gene: TRBJ2-1
D gene: TRBD1
clone size: NA
CDR3 protein: CASSLPGGLNNEQFF
CDR3 DNA: TGCGCCAGCAGCTTGCCAGGGGGCTTAAACAATGAGCAGTTCTTC

CDR3 length: 18
V gene: TRBV4-1
J gene: TRBJ1-6
D gene: NA
clone size: NA
CDR3 protein: CASSSWGQGPFFNSPLHF
CDR3 DNA: TGCGCCAGCAGCTCCTGGGGGCAGGGCCCTTTCTTTAATTCCCCCCTCCACTTT

CDR3 length: 14
V gene: TRBV29-1
J gene: TRBJ2-1
D gene: TRBD2
clone size: NA
CDR3 protein: CSVEGPSGRDEQFF
CDR3 DNA: TGCAGCGTTGAAGGCCCTAGCGGGAGAGATGAGCAGTTCTTC

CDR3 length: 12
V gene: TRBV2
J gene: TRBJ1-2
D gene: TRBD1
clone size: NA
CDR3 protein: CARGTGNYGYTF
CDR3 DNA: TGTGCCAGGGGGACAGGGAACTATGGCTACACCTTC

CDR3 length: 13
V gene: TRBV27
J gene: TRBJ1-2
D gene: NA
clone size: few
CDR3 protein: CASSLRGSPGYTF
CDR3 DNA: TGTGCCAGCAGTTTAAGGGGTAGTCCGGGCTACACCTTC